This T cell receptor (beta chain) was obtained from a study of shared clonotypes between healthy human individuals. Study-level findings and limits: Clonotype sharing among donors likely depends on sequencing depth.

Recent acute infections and vaccinations were absent in the healthy HIV-negative adult donors. CD8 memory merged CD45RO+ with CCR7-negative CD45RA+ TemRA cells. The data were produced by immunoSEQ multiplex PCR, yet TCRdb's version contains in-frame clones alone and is incomplete. The repertoire holds fewer than 850,000 clones, about nine tenths seen once, with 34% in the top ten. Comment on this clone: The antigen remains undetermined.

The CDR3 has 16 residues. Germline CDR1 is SNHLY and CDR2 is FYNNEI. V gave up 1 base and J gave up 3 bases, with 16 bases separating them. This receptor was taken from a man between 18 and 29 years old in good health. Some clones in this sample may be carry-over from other donors' samples. The rearrangement links TRBV2 to TRBJ2-7; D is ambiguous. The specimen was memory CD8+ T cells from PBMCs. Sample subset: CD45RO+ cells pooled with CCR7-negative TemRA cells. CDR3 amino acids: CASSEGRAGHFYEQYF. In nucleotides, the CDR3 is TGTGCCAGCAGTGAAGGCCGCGCAGGCCATTTCTACGAGCAGTACTTC. Complete variable domain (other parts from reference TRBV2 and TRBJ2-7): EPEVTQTPSHQVTQMGQEVILRCVPISNHLYFYWYRQILGQKVEFLVSFYNNEISEKSEIFDDQFSVERPDGSNFTLKIRSTKLEDSAMYFCASSEGRAGHFYEQYFGPGTRLTVT.